The source of this T cell receptor beta chain is a study of CD8 T cells in Susac syndrome (dated by TCRdb to between 2017 and 2020). As for the study more broadly: Repertoire sequencing was used to test whether CD8+ T cell activation and differentiation in Susac syndrome was antigen driven. Results the study describes overall, beyond this receptor: The study acknowledged that relatively few individuals were included in the TCR sequencing and HLA analysis.

Peripheral blood CD8+ and CD4+ T cells from healthy donors, Susac syndrome patients and multiple sclerosis patients were profiled by high-throughput TCR beta sequencing. Healthy donors were included as age- and sex-matched controls. Bulk CD8+ and CD4+ T cells were purified magnetically by negative isolation, whereas CD8+ TEMRA cells were enriched by FACS. Blood was drawn into EDTA tubes, processed within 24 hours, and PBMCs were isolated by density gradient centrifugation. PBMCs destined for TCR sequencing were cryopreserved in liquid nitrogen and later thawed in a 37 °C water bath. The sorted or isolated CD4+, CD8+ and CD8+ TEMRA cells had a purity of 90% or higher. RNA was extracted using the RNeasy kit, and roughly 0.45 to 1 microgram was reverse transcribed with random hexamers. TCR beta CDR3 regions were amplified with the immunoSEQ multiplex PCR assay covering 54 Vbeta and 13 Jbeta segments. PCR amplification bias was corrected by using a synthetic template baseline for primer optimization and computational correction. Concerning the study's data processing: Only productive sequences were kept, with reads annotated to V, D and J genes according to IMGT and analyzed in immunoSEQ Analyzer. To calculate clonality, Shannon entropy was normalized by log2 of the number of productive unique sequences and then subtracted from one. Public and private clones were assessed among the 100 most prevalent clones of each patient and control. A clone was defined as Susac-specific if it was absent from the healthy and MS cohorts, from about a thousand published viral clones and from other ImmuneACCESS disease sequences. TCRdb trimmed public reads at Q25 via fastp, called clones via MiXCR and kept in-frame beta chains. Every distinct CDR3 protein forms one entry, paired with its most common genes and DNA. These V and J calls originate from TCRdb's pipeline instead of the authors' own analysis. This sample holds about 120,000 distinct CDR3 sequences; about 93% were observed only once. Of the sample, approximately 0.13% is held by the ten largest clones.

Details on this clonotype: Its antigen remains unidentified. Base qualities were left out, and no much larger clone turns up one base away.

Including cysteine and phenylalanine, the CDR3 has 13 amino acids. Just the 39-base CDR3 DNA is kept, in frame starting at base 1. The germline V gene (reference sequence) specifies GTSNPN as CDR1 and SVGIG as CDR2. V sheds 2 bases and J sheds 4 bases, leaving 9 bases between their ends. This TCR was sampled from a human donor in good health. This chain is built from TRBV30 and TRBJ2-1, with the D segment identity uncertain. The sequenced material came from CD4+ T cells from PBMCs. CDR3 reads: CAWSYIQYNEQFF. In nucleotides, the sequence is TGTGCCTGGAGTTACATCCAATACAATGAGCAGTTCTTC.